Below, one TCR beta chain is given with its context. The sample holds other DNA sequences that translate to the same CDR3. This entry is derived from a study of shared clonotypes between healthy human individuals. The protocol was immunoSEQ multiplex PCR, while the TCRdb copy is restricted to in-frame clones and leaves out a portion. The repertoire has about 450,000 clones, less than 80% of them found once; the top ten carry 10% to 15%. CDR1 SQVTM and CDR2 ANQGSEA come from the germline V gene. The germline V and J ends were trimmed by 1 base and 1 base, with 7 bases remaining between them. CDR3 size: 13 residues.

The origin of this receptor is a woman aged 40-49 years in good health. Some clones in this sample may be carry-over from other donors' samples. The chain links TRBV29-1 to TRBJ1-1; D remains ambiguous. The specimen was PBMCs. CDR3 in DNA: TGCAGCGTTGAAGTAGGTGGGAACACTGAAGCTTTCTTT. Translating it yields CSVEVGGNTEAFF.